The following is a T cell receptor beta chain sequence with its context. The antigen is not known. The data stem from a study of cytomegalovirus exposure and HLA in healthy donors. Findings of the study overall: A later analysis by the authors found several of the most significant clusters apparently linked to common viral pathogens. For presence/absence analyses, sequencing depth was assumed to be roughly uniform across donors. About 87% or about 30% of the time was how often most TCR beta V segments were productive, according to an earlier analysis.

The primer mix had 60 Vbeta and 13 Jbeta primers. Profiling relied on immunoSEQ multiplex PCR, and the TCRdb table lists in-frame clones only, not all of them. Of approximately 120,000 clones in the sample, around three quarters were seen once. The CDR3 is 15 amino acids. Germline CDR1 reads KGHSH; CDR2 reads LQKENI. Trimming took 5 bases from V and 4 from J; bases not matched to a gene: 11. The chain uses TRBV18 and TRBJ2-7; TRBD1 agrees at 7 bases. The receptor was isolated from a female donor in good health and CMV-seronegative. Source material: PBMCs. The chain's CDR3 is CASSNRTGIVYEQYF. The DNA of the CDR3 is TGTGCCAGCTCAAACAGGACAGGAATCGTGTACGAGCAGTACTTC.